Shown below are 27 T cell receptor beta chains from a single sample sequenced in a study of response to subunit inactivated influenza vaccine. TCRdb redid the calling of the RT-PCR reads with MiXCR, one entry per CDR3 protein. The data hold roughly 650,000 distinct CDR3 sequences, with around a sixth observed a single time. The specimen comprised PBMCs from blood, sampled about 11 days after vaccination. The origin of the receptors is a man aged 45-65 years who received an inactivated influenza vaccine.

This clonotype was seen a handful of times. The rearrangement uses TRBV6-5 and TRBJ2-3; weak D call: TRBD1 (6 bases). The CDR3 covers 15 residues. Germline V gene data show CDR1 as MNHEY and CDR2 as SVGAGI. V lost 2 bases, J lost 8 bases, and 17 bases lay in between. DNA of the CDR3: TGTGCCAGCAGTTACAAAGGGGGAACGGGGCCTACGCAGTATTTT. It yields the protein CASSYKGGTGPTQYF.

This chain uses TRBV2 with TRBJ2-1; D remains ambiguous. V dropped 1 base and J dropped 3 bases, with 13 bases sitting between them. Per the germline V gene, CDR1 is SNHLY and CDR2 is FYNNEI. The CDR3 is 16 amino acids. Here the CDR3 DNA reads TGTGCCAGCAGTGAAGAGTTAGTAGCCCTCTACAATGAGCAGTTCTTC. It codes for CASSEELVALYNEQFF.

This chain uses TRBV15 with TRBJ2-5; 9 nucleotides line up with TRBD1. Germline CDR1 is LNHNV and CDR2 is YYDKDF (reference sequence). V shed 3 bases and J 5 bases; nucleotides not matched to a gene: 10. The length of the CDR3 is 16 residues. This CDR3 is CATSRSSTGGGETQYF. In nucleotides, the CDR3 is TGTGCCACCAGCAGGTCCTCGACAGGGGGGGGGGAGACCCAGTACTTC.

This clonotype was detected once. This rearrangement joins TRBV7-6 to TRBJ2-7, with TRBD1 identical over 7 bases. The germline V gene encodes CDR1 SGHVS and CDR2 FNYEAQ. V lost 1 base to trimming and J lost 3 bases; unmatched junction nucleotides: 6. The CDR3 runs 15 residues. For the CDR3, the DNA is TGTGCCAGCAGCTTAGACAGGGGCCTATACTACGAGCAGTACTTC. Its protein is CASSLDRGLYYEQYF.

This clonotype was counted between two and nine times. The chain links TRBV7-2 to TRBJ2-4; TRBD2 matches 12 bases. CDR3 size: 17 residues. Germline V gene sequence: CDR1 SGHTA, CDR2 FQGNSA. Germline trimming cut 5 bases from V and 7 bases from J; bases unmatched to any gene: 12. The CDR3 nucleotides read TGTGCCAGCAGCCCGACCACCCGTCTAGCGGGGGGGAACATTCAGTACTTC. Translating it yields CASSPTTRLAGGNIQYF.

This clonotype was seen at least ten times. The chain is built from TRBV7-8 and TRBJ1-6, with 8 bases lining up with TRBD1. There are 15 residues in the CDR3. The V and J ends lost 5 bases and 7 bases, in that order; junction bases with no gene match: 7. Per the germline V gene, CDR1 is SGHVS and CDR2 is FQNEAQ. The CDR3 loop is CASSLPGGRNSPLHF. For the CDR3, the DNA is TGTGCCAGCAGCCTACCAGGGGGCCGGAATTCACCCCTCCACTTT.

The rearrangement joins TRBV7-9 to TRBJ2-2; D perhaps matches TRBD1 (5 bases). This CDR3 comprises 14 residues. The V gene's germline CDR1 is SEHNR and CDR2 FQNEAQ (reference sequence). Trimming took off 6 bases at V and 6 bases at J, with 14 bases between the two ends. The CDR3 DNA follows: TGTGCCAGCAGTCGGAATTTAGGGGCCGGGGAGCTGTTTTTT. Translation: CASSRNLGAGELFF.

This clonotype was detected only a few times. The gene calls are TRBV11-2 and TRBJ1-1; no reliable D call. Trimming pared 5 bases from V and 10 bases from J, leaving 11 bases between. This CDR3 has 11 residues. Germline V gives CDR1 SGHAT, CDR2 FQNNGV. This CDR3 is CASSQARAAFF. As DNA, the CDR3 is TGTGCCAGCAGCCAAGCAAGGGCAGCTTTCTTT.

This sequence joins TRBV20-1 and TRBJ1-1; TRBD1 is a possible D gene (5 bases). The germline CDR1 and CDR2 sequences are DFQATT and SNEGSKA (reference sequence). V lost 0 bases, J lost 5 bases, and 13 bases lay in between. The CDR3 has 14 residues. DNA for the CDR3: TGCAGTGCTAGAGATTGGCAGGGAAGTACTGAAGCTTTCTTT. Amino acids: CSARDWQGSTEAFF.

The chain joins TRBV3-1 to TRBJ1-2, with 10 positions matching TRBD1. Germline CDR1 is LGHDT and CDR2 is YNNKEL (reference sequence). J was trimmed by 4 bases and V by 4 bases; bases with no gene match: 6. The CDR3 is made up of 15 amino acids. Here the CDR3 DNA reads TGTGCCAGCAGCCTACCGGGACAGGGGATCTATGGCTACACCTTC. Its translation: CASSLPGQGIYGYTF.

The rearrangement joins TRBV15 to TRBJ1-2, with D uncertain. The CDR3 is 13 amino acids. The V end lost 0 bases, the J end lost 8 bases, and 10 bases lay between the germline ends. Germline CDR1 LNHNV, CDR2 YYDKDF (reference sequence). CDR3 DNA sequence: TGTGCCACCAGCAGAGACCCAAAAGGAGGCTACACCTTC. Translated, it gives CATSRDPKGGYTF. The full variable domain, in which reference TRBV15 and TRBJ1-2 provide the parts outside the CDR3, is DAMVIQNPRYQVTQFGKPVTLSCSQTLNHNVMYWYQQKSSQAPKLLFHYYDKDFNNEADTPDNFQSRRPNTSFCFLDIRSPGLGDTAMYLCATSRDPKGGYTFGSGTRLTVV.

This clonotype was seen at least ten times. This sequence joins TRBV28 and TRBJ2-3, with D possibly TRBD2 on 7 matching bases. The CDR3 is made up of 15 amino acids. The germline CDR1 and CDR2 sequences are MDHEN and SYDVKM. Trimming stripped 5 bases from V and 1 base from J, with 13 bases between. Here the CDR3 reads CASSPAGAGTDTQYF. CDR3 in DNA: TGTGCCAGCAGTCCGGCGGGGGCAGGCACAGATACGCAGTATTTT.

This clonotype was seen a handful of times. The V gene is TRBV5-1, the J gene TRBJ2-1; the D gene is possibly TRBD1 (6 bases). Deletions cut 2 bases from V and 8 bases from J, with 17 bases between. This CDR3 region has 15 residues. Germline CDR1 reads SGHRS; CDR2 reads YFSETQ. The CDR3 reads CASSLTGRRPDEQFF. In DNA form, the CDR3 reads TGCGCCAGCAGCTTAACAGGGCGGCGTCCAGATGAGCAGTTCTTC. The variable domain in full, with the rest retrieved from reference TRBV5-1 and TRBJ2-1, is KAGVTQTPRYLIKTRGQQVTLSCSPISGHRSVSWYQQTPGQGLQFLFEYFSETQRNKGNFPGRFSGRQFSNSRSEMNVSTLELGDSALYLCASSLTGRRPDEQFFGPGTRLTVL.

CDR3: CSARETGGPYGYTF. The CDR3 DNA reads TGCAGTGCTAGGGAGACAGGGGGGCCCTATGGCTACACCTTC. The rearrangement joins TRBV20-1 to TRBJ1-2, with TRBD1 identical over 9 bases. The junction had 6 bases not matched to a gene; V was cut back by 3 bases and J by 4 bases. CDR3 length equals 14 residues. Germline V gives CDR1 DFQATT, CDR2 SNEGSKA (reference sequence).

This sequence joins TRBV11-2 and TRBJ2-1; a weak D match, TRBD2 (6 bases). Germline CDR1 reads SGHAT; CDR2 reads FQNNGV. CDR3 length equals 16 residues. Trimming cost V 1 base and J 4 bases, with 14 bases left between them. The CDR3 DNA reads TGTGCCAGCAGCTTAGTTCGGGGGAAGATATACAATGAGCAGTTCTTC. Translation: CASSLVRGKIYNEQFF.

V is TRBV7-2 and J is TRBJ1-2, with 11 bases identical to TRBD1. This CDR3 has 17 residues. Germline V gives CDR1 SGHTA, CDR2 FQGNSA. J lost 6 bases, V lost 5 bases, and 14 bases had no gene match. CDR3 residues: CASSPGQGAPSSHGYTF. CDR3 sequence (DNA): TGTGCCAGCAGCCCTGGACAGGGGGCCCCGAGCTCCCATGGCTACACCTTC.

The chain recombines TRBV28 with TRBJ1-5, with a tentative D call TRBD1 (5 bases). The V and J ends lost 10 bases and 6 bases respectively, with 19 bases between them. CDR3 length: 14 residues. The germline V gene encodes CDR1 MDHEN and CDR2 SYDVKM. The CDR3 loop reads CATLPGLAGQPQHF. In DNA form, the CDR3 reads TGTGCCACCCTCCCGGGGCTGGCGGGTCAGCCCCAGCATTTT.

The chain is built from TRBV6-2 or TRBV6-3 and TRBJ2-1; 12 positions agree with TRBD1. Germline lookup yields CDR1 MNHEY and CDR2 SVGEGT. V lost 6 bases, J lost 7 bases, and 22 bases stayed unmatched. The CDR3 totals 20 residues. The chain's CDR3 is CASRRDRGLLGLAEPNEQFF. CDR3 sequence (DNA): TGTGCCAGCAGACGGGACAGGGGGCTCTTAGGACTAGCGGAGCCTAATGAGCAGTTCTTC.

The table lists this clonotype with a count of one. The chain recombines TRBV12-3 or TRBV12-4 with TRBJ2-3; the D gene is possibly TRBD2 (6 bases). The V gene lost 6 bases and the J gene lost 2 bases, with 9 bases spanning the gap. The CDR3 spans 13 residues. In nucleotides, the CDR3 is TGTGCCAGCAGCGGGGGACCCACAGATACGCAGTATTTT. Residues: CASSGGPTDTQYF.

CDR3 sequence: CASSFKLGGTGANVLTF. DNA for the CDR3: TGTGCCAGCAGCTTCAAACTGGGAGGAACTGGGGCCAACGTCCTGACTTTC. The chain employs TRBV7-9 and TRBJ2-6, with D possibly being TRBD2 (6 bases). CDR3 length equals 17 residues. Germline CDR1 SEHNR, CDR2 FQNEAQ (reference sequence). V was pared by 3 bases and J by 2 bases, with 14 bases between. Combining the CDR3 with reference TRBV7-9 and TRBJ2-6 gives the whole variable domain DTGVSQNPRHKITKRGQNVTFRCDPISEHNRLYWYRQTLGQGPEFLTYFQNEAQLEKSRLLSDRFSAERPKGSFSTLEIQRTEQGDSAMYLCASSFKLGGTGANVLTFGAGSRLTVL.

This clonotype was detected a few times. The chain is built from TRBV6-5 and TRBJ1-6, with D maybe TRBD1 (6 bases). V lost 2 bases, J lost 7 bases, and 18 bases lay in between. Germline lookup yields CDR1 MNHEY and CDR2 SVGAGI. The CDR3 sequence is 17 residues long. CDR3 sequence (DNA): TGTGCCAGCAGTTACACGCCCCTCAGGGACAAAAATTCACCCCTCCACTTT. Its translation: CASSYTPLRDKNSPLHF.

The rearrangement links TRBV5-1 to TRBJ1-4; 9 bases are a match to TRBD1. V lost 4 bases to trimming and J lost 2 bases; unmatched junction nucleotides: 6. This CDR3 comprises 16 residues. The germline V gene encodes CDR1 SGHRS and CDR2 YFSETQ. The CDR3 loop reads CASSQTGGATNEKLFF. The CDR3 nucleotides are TGCGCCAGCAGCCAGACAGGGGGGGCGACTAATGAAAAACTGTTTTTT.

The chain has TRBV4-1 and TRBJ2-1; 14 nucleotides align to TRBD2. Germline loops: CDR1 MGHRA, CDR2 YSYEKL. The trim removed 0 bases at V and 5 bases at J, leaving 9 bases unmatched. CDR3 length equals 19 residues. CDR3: CASSQDSPGLAGDNNEQFF. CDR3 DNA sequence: TGCGCCAGCAGCCAAGATTCGCCGGGACTAGCGGGGGACAACAATGAGCAGTTCTTC.

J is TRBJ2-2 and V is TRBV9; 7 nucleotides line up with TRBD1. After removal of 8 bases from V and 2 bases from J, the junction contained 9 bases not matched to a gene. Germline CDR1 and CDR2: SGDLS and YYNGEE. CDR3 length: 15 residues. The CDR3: CASGQADLNTGELFF. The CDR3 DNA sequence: TGTGCCAGTGGACAGGCGGACCTTAACACCGGGGAGCTGTTTTTT.

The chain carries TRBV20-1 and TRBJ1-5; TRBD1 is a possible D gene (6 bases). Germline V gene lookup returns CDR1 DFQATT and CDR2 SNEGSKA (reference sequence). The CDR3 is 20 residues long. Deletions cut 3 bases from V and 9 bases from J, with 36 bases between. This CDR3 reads CSASLETGATRGTHWGPQHF. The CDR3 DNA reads TGCAGTGCTAGCCTCGAGACTGGAGCGACCAGGGGAACCCATTGGGGGCCCCAGCATTTT.

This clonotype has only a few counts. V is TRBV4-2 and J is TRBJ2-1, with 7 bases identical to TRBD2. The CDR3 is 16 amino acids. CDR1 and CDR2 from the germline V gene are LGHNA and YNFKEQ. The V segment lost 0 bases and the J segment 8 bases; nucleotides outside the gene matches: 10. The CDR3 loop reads CASSQELEASGYEQFF. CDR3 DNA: TGTGCCAGCAGCCAAGAATTGGAGGCTAGCGGTTATGAGCAGTTCTTC.

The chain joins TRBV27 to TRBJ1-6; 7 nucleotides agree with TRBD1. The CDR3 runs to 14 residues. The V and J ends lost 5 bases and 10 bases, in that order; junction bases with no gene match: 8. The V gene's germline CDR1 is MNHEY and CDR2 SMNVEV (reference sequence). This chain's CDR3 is CASSLRGLTSPLHF. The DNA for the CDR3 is TGTGCCAGCAGTCTGAGGGGGCTAACCTCACCCCTCCACTTT.